The present entry profiles one T cell receptor (beta chain) with its context. Its matching antigen is unknown. These data come from a study of T cell responses to AZD1222 COVID-19 vaccine. As for the study in general: Second doses at about 4 or about 12 weeks were pooled.

Study-wide findings and caveats: Spike regions recognized by vaccine-associated CD4 TCRs spanned the protein, led by 160-218 and 743-854. Clonal diversity may have been underestimated, and the donors were mostly white British, with more females than males. Variant regions that are unmutated are reportedly the target of nearly half of spike-specific TCRs.

V lost 3 bases to trimming and J lost 6 bases, with 15 bases between them. The CDR3 has 14 amino acids. Germline V gene lookup returns CDR1 KGHSH and CDR2 LQKENI. Profiled with immunoSEQ multiplex PCR; TCRdb holds only in-frame clones, not every one. The sample shows roughly 120,000 clones, 86% of them seen only once. The sequencing used peripheral blood, collected on day 0 of AZD1222 vaccination. The chain has TRBV18 and TRBJ2-7; either TRBD1 or TRBD2 may fit D (7 bases each). The receptor was isolated from an adult in good health. The chain's CDR3 is CASSPPQGGVEQYF. CDR3 sequence (DNA): TGTGCCAGCTCACCTCCCCAGGGGGGGGTCGAGCAGTACTTC.